A single sample is the source of the 28 T cell receptor beta chains below, sequenced in a study of cytomegalovirus exposure and HLA in healthy donors. With 60 Vbeta and 13 Jbeta primers, the PCR was carried out. The table came from immunoSEQ multiplex PCR; TCRdb's copy has only in-frame clones and leaves some out. In the table there are more than 110,000 clones, approximately 80% of which are singletons. The sequenced material came from PBMCs. These receptors were taken from a male donor in good health and CMV-seronegative.

The rearrangement joins TRBV14 to TRBJ2-7; D perhaps matches TRBD1 (6 bases). The CDR3 spans 16 residues. Germline V CDR1 and CDR2: SGHDN, FVKESK. Trimming shortened V by 6 bases and J by 2 bases, and 20 bases separated the two germline ends. CDR3 loop: CASSRRNRDTTYEQYF. CDR3 nucleotide sequence: TGTGCCAGCAGTCGAAGGAACCGGGACACAACCTACGAGCAGTACTTC. Looking up the rest from reference TRBV14 and TRBJ2-7 gives the full variable domain: EAGVTQFPSHSVIEKGQTVTLRCDPISGHDNLYWYRRVMGKEIKFLLHFVKESKQDESGMPNNRFLAERTGGTYSTLKVQPAELEDSGVYFCASSRRNRDTTYEQYFGPGTRLTVT.

To note about this clone: This CDR3 is also generated by other DNA sequences in the sample. The rearrangement uses TRBV5-1 and TRBJ2-7, with D unresolved. CDR1 and CDR2 from the germline V gene are SGHRS and YFSETQ. The CDR3 has 15 residues. V shed 0 bases and J shed 2 bases, with 12 bases lying between them. In nucleotides, the CDR3 is TGCGCCAGCAGCTTGGAAGCTCGAAATACCTACGAGCAGTACTTC. The encoded protein is CASSLEARNTYEQYF.

The V and J genes are TRBV7-3 and TRBJ2-5; D not resolved. With the DNA end fitting TRBJ2-7 better, the J assignment may be wrong. CDR3 size: 14 residues. In germline, CDR1 is SGHTA, CDR2 FQGTGA. DNA for the CDR3: TGTGCCAGCAGCTTAACGGTGAGCTCCTACGAGCAGTACTTC. Its protein is CASSLTVSSYEQYF.

This chain connects TRBV14 to TRBJ2-6, with 10 bases identical to TRBD1. Germline V gene sequence: CDR1 SGHDN, CDR2 FVKESK. CDR3 length: 19 amino acids. V lost 0 bases and J lost 0; bases outside the gene matches: 5. The CDR3 DNA follows: TGTGCCAGCAGCCAAGACTTTCGGACAGGGGGCTCTGGGGCCAACGTCCTGACTTTC. This sequence encodes CASSQDFRTGGSGANVLTF.

J is TRBJ2-3 and V is TRBV7-8; TRBD2 matches at 8 bases. The V gene end was trimmed by 5 bases and the J gene end by 15 bases; junction bases not matched to a gene: 10. The CDR3 consists of 12 residues. CDR1 SGHVS and CDR2 FQNEAQ come from the germline V gene. The CDR3 reads CASSPPGTSLYF. CDR3 bases: TGTGCCAGCAGCCCCCCCGGGACTAGTTTATATTTT.

The chain employs TRBV10-3 and TRBJ2-1, with D unresolved. The CDR3 has 12 amino acids. Trimming took 5 bases from V and 7 from J, leaving 9 bases between them. Per the germline V gene, CDR1 is ENHRY and CDR2 is SYGVKD. CDR3 DNA sequence: TGTGCCATCAGTCGGGTTGGGAATGAGCAGTTCTTC. As protein: CAISRVGNEQFF.

This chain joins TRBV4-1 and TRBJ2-1; no definite D call. The V end was cut by 3 bases, the J end by 8 bases, with 14 bases between. CDR1 and CDR2 from the germline V gene are MGHRA and YSYEKL. The CDR3 runs 14 residues. CDR3: CASSQIAPIYEQFF. The CDR3 bases are TGCGCCAGCAGCCAGATAGCTCCGATATATGAGCAGTTCTTC.

The rearrangement links TRBV10-3 to TRBJ1-1, with D hard to call. Trimming took 4 bases from V and 1 from J, leaving 7 bases between them. This CDR3 has 13 residues. CDR1 ENHRY and CDR2 SYGVKD come from the germline V gene. CDR3 protein: CAISAAGNTEAFF. In nucleotides, the CDR3 is TGTGCCATCAGTGCGGCAGGGAACACTGAAGCTTTCTTT.

This clone was picked up a small number of times. V is TRBV19 and J is TRBJ1-5; no definite D call. The CDR3 runs 15 residues. Germline V gene sequence: CDR1 LNHDA, CDR2 SQIVND (reference sequence). V was pared by 7 bases and J by 4 bases, with 17 bases between. Written as DNA, the CDR3 is TGTGCCAGTACCACATCGGGAGGGATGAATCAGCCCCAGCATTTT. Its protein product is CASTTSGGMNQPQHF.

J is TRBJ2-7 and V is TRBV5-1; D uncertain. The CDR3 loop spans 12 amino acids. V lost 5 bases, J lost 2 bases, and 8 bases lay in between. CDR1 is SGHRS, CDR2 YFSETQ, per germline. The CDR3 DNA sequence: TGCGCCAGCAGTGGCGGTACCTACGAGCAGTACTTC. It encodes CASSGGTYEQYF.

This chain uses TRBV19 with TRBJ1-1; perhaps TRBD1 as D (5 bases). Trimming shortened V by 3 bases and J by 5 bases, and 10 bases separated the two germline ends. This CDR3 is built from 13 residues. Germline lookup yields CDR1 LNHDA and CDR2 SQIVND (reference sequence). This CDR3 reads CASSMGGETEAFF. The CDR3 nucleotides read TGTGCCAGTAGTATGGGAGGGGAAACTGAAGCTTTCTTT.

This clone was seen a handful of times. J is TRBJ1-1 and V is TRBV7-9; D remains unclear. This CDR3 comprises 16 residues. Trimming removed 5 bases at V and 2 bases at J, with 18 bases between. CDR1 SEHNR and CDR2 FQNEAQ come from the germline V gene (reference sequence). CDR3 sequence reads: CASSPPVGRLNTEAFF. The CDR3, as DNA: TGTGCCAGCAGCCCACCCGTGGGCAGGCTAAACACTGAAGCTTTCTTT.

The chain is built from TRBV29-1 and TRBJ2-5; the D is unclear. V gave up 3 bases and J gave up 2 bases, with 16 bases separating them. Germline V gene sequence: CDR1 SQVTM, CDR2 ANQGSEA. The CDR3 runs 15 residues. The CDR3 bases are TGCAGCGTTGACCCCCCGAGGAGTAAACAAGAGACCCAGTACTTC. Residues: CSVDPPRSKQETQYF. Full variable domain (rest looked up from reference TRBV29-1 and TRBJ2-5): SAVISQKPSRDICQRGTSLTIQCQVDSQVTMMFWYRQQPGQSLTLIATANQGSEATYESGFVIDKFPISRPNLTFSTLTVSNMSPEDSSIYLCSVDPPRSKQETQYFGPGTRLLVL.

This clone was seen more than once but under ten times. The rearrangement uses TRBV9 and TRBJ2-7, with 8 bases aligning to TRBD2. This CDR3 is built from 16 residues. V lost 4 bases to trimming and J lost 2 bases; unmatched junction nucleotides: 11. Germline assignment: CDR1 SGDLS and CDR2 YYNGEE. CDR3 in DNA: TGTGCCAGCAGCCCCACGGGCGGGGGGCCAACCTACGAGCAGTACTTC. Residues: CASSPTGGGPTYEQYF.

This clone was counted a single time. V gene TRBV19 combines with J gene TRBJ1-1; TRBD1 matches 7 bases. The CDR3 covers 15 residues. Trimming took 2 bases from V and 1 from J; bases not matched to a gene: 4. Germline V gene data show CDR1 as LNHDA and CDR2 as SQIVND (reference sequence). CDR3 sequence (DNA): TGTGCCAGTAGTATAACCGGGACAGCGAACACTGAAGCTTTCTTT. This sequence encodes CASSITGTANTEAFF.

The chain joins TRBV6-5 to TRBJ1-2; D possibly corresponds to TRBD1 (5 bases). The length of the CDR3 is 14 residues. The V and J ends lost 6 bases and 4 bases respectively, with 15 bases between them. Germline loops: CDR1 MNHEY, CDR2 SVGAGI. The CDR3 region is CASRPGGLFYGYTF. Here the CDR3 DNA reads TGTGCCAGCAGGCCGGGGGGTTTATTCTATGGCTACACCTTC.

V is TRBV14 and J is TRBJ2-4; D is unresolved. V lost 4 bases and J lost 0, with 16 bases in between. Germline V gives CDR1 SGHDN, CDR2 FVKESK. The CDR3 is 17 residues long. The CDR3 DNA follows: TGTGCCAGCAGCCCGAATGGTGACACTCTAGCCAAAAACATTCAGTACTTC. Translating it yields CASSPNGDTLAKNIQYF.

The sample holds one count of this clone. The chain carries TRBV7-6 and TRBJ2-7; 9 bases map to TRBD1. V lost 5 bases to trimming and J lost 0 bases; unmatched junction nucleotides: 5. The germline gives CDR1 SGHVS, CDR2 FNYEAQ. CDR3 size: 15 residues. CDR3 protein: CASSQDRGSSYEQYF. In DNA, the CDR3 is TGTGCCAGCAGCCAAGACAGGGGGAGCTCCTACGAGCAGTACTTC.

This chain uses TRBV15 with TRBJ2-3, with 9 bases matching TRBD2. The CDR3 has 17 residues. Germline lookup yields CDR1 LNHNV and CDR2 YYDKDF (reference sequence). Trimming took 1 base from V and 2 from J; bases not matched to a gene: 7. This CDR3 reads CATSRGPGLANTDTQYF. Here the CDR3 DNA reads TGTGCCACCAGCAGAGGCCCGGGACTAGCCAACACAGATACGCAGTATTTT.

The J gene is TRBJ1-5, the V gene TRBV18; the match to TRBD1 covers 7 bases. From germline, CDR1 is KGHSH and CDR2 LQKENI. CDR3 length: 14 residues. V dropped 3 bases and J dropped 8; count of bases not matched to a gene: 7. The CDR3, as DNA: TGTGCCAGCTCACCCACAGGGGTAAGGGAGCCCCAGCATTTT. This encodes CASSPTGVREPQHF.

The chain combines TRBV19 with TRBJ1-5; D remains unclear. Germline assignment: CDR1 LNHDA and CDR2 SQIVND (reference sequence). The CDR3 totals 13 residues. Trimming stripped 3 bases from V and 6 bases from J, with 9 bases between. The CDR3 protein is CASSMSGSQPQHF. Here the CDR3 DNA reads TGTGCCAGTAGTATGAGTGGGAGTCAGCCCCAGCATTTT.

V and J are TRBV29-1 and TRBJ2-3; maybe TRBD1 (6 bases). The ends were cut back, 8 bases at V and 4 bases at J, with 19 bases in the middle. In germline, CDR1 is SQVTM, CDR2 ANQGSEA. The CDR3 covers 14 residues. The CDR3 region has the DNA TGCAGCCTATCGCAGGGACAATTGGCAGATACGCAGTATTTT. Its protein is CSLSQGQLADTQYF.

The rearrangement uses TRBV5-4 and TRBJ2-7; 9 positions agree with TRBD1. Germline lookup yields CDR1 SGHNT and CDR2 YYREEE (reference sequence). The CDR3 totals 13 residues. Trimming at V came to 5 bases and at J to 4 bases, leaving 4 bases not matched to a gene. Written as DNA, the CDR3 is TGTGCCAGCAGGGCCGGGACAGGGTACGAGCAGTACTTC. Encoded protein: CASRAGTGYEQYF.

This chain links TRBV6-6 with TRBJ2-7; D call uncertain. The germline CDR1 and CDR2 sequences are MNHNY and SVGAGI (reference sequence). Trimming pared 3 bases from V and 4 bases from J, leaving 16 bases between. The CDR3 runs to 15 residues. The CDR3 is CASSYNGGPPYEQYF. CDR3 nucleotides: TGTGCCAGCAGTTATAATGGCGGTCCCCCATACGAGCAGTACTTC.

This clone was observed a few times. The chain combines TRBV7-8 with TRBJ1-2; TRBD1 might be the D (6 bases). The CDR3 runs 16 residues. CDR1 is SGHVS and CDR2 is FQNEAQ in the germline V gene. The V end was cut by 5 bases, the J end by 4 bases, with 20 bases between. The CDR3 DNA is TGTGCCAGCAGCCCCGGGGGGGCTAGTGGGGTCTATGGCTACACCTTC. This translates into CASSPGGASGVYGYTF.

The chain is built from TRBV7-9 and TRBJ2-2; 7 bases are shared with TRBD2. CDR3 length equals 15 residues. V gave up 5 bases and J gave up 7 bases; unmatched junction bases: 10. The V gene's germline CDR1 is SEHNR and CDR2 FQNEAQ (reference sequence). CDR3 sequence (DNA): TGTGCCAGCAGCCGCGGACTAGAAGTAGGCGGGGAGCTGTTTTTT. Amino acids: CASSRGLEVGGELFF.

The chain is built from TRBV6-5 and TRBJ2-6; D ambiguous. The CDR3 has 13 amino acids. V was cut by 8 bases and J by 2 bases, with 7 bases left in between. The germline CDR1 and CDR2 sequences are MNHEY and SVGAGI. As DNA, the CDR3 is TGTGCCAGCTTAGTCCCTGGGGCCAACGTCCTGACTTTC. It translates to CASLVPGANVLTF.

Only a few counts were recorded for this clone. The chain uses TRBV2 and TRBJ1-2, with a possible D match to TRBD1 (5 bases). Germline CDR1 SNHLY, CDR2 FYNNEI. Trimming removed 8 bases from V and 4 bases from J, with 14 bases in between. The CDR3 length is 13 residues. The CDR3 loop reads CASLAGSGYGYTF. The CDR3 coding sequence is TGTGCCAGCCTGGCAGGGTCGGGCTATGGCTACACCTTC.